A single sample is the source of the 12 T cell receptor beta chains below, sequenced in a study of blood T cell repertoires in COVID-19. TCRdb keeps only in-frame clones here, not all; method: immunoSEQ multiplex PCR. The sample has about 210,000 clones; over 75% are singletons. The sample was peripheral blood. These receptors were taken from a woman between 65 and 79 years old with COVID-19, enrolled during active disease.

The chain's CDR3 is CAIRSGQGDVGYTF. Here the CDR3 DNA reads TGTGCCATCAGAAGCGGACAGGGGGACGTTGGCTACACCTTC. This chain links TRBV10-3 with TRBJ1-2; TRBD1 aligns across 10 bases. Germline-derived CDR1 and CDR2 are ENHRY and SYGVKD. Losses at the gene ends were 6 bases for V and 7 bases for J; bases not matched to a gene: 8. This CDR3 has 14 amino acids.

This rearrangement joins TRBV6-2 or TRBV6-3 to TRBJ1-2; a weak D match, TRBD1 (5 bases). The length of the CDR3 is 12 residues. CDR1 is MNHEY and CDR2 is SVGEGT in the germline V gene. Trimming shortened V by 6 bases and J by 7 bases, and 12 bases separated the two germline ends. CDR3 DNA: TGTGCCAGCAGCCCCGGGGGAGGTGGCTACACCTTC. Translating gives CASSPGGGGYTF.

This chain uses TRBV3-1 (or the pseudogene TRBV3-2) with TRBJ1-5; TRBD1 agrees at 8 bases. The germline V gene has CDR1 LGHDT and CDR2 YNNKEL (reference sequence). CDR3 length equals 14 residues. J gave up 8 bases and V 3 bases, and 6 bases lay outside the gene matches. The DNA for the CDR3 is TGTGCCAGCAGCCACCTAACAGGGGGAGAGCCCCAGCATTTT. This translates into CASSHLTGGEPQHF.

J is TRBJ2-7 and V is TRBV6-2 or TRBV6-3; 12 positions agree with TRBD1. V lost 2 bases, J lost 5 bases, and 4 bases stayed unmatched. The CDR3 spans 15 residues. CDR1 and CDR2 (germline): MNHEY, SVGEGT. CDR3 nucleotide sequence: TGTGCCAGCAGTTACAGGGACAGGGGGCGGAACGAGCAGTACTTC. Protein: CASSYRDRGRNEQYF.

V is TRBV18 and J is TRBJ1-2; D gene unclear. V was clipped by 4 bases and J by 0 bases, with 9 bases between them. The length of the CDR3 is 14 residues. Germline CDR1 KGHSH, CDR2 LQKENI. CDR3: CASSRRESNYGYTF. As DNA, the CDR3 is TGTGCCAGCTCACGAAGGGAGTCTAACTATGGCTACACCTTC.

The chain employs TRBV10-3 and TRBJ1-5; tentative D call: TRBD1 (5 bases). Trimming took off 0 bases at V and 7 bases at J, with 13 bases between the two ends. CDR3 size: 15 residues. Germline-derived CDR1 and CDR2 are ENHRY and SYGVKD. CDR3 sequence: CAISESGGTTQPQHF. The CDR3 DNA reads as TGTGCCATCAGTGAGTCCGGGGGGACCACGCAGCCCCAGCATTTT.

The chain has TRBV19 and TRBJ1-5; 7 nucleotides align to TRBD1. Trimming removed 2 bases from V and 5 bases from J; junction bases left unmatched: 6. The CDR3 sequence is 15 residues long. The V gene's germline CDR1 is LNHDA and CDR2 SQIVND (reference sequence). DNA for the CDR3: TGTGCCAGTAGTATATCAAGGGGGCCTTATCAGCCCCAGCATTTT. Translating it yields CASSISRGPYQPQHF.

V usage is TRBV20-1 and J usage is TRBJ2-3; 9 bases are shared with TRBD2. The CDR3 extends over 15 amino acids. V lost 3 bases to trimming and J lost 6 bases; unmatched junction nucleotides: 10. Per germline, CDR1 DFQATT and CDR2 SNEGSKA (reference sequence). DNA of the CDR3: TGCAGTGCTAGTAGGCTAGCGGGGCTAGGGGATACGCAGTATTTT. Amino acid sequence: CSASRLAGLGDTQYF.

The chain recombines TRBV6-2 or TRBV6-3 with TRBJ1-1, with 8 bases that match TRBD1. The CDR3 spans 15 residues. Trimming removed 5 bases from V and 5 bases from J; junction bases left unmatched: 10. Germline loops: CDR1 MNHEY, CDR2 SVGEGT. CDR3 in amino acids: CASSRSGGERTEAFF. CDR3 nucleotide sequence: TGTGCCAGCAGTCGGTCAGGGGGCGAGAGGACTGAAGCTTTCTTT.

This chain links TRBV5-4 with TRBJ2-1; 13 nucleotides align to TRBD2. This CDR3 spans 15 amino acids. CDR1 is SGHNT, CDR2 YYREEE, per germline (reference sequence). V dropped 4 bases and J dropped 7; count of bases not matched to a gene: 5. The CDR3 loop reads CASSPGLAGKNEQFF. CDR3 DNA sequence: TGTGCCAGCAGCCCGGGACTAGCGGGGAAAAATGAGCAGTTCTTC.

The gene calls are TRBV12-3 or TRBV12-4 and TRBJ2-7; D uncertain. V gave up 5 bases and J gave up 0 bases, with 8 bases separating them. CDR3 size: 13 residues. CDR3 coding DNA: TGTGCCAGCAGTGGCTGGTCCTCCTACGAGCAGTACTTC. The encoded protein is CASSGWSSYEQYF.

J is TRBJ2-7 and V is TRBV7-3; tentatively, D is TRBD2 (5 bases). This CDR3 has 19 amino acids. Trimming stripped 2 bases from V and 3 bases from J, with 26 bases between. Per the germline V gene, CDR1 is SGHTA and CDR2 is FQGTGA. For the CDR3, the DNA is TGTGCCAGCAGCTTACCCCCCACTAGTTCCCTTAATCTCTTCTACGAGCAGTACTTC. Its protein is CASSLPPTSSLNLFYEQYF.